This T cell receptor (beta chain) stems from a study of blood T cells in healthy people across ages (dated by TCRdb to about 2015). Study-wide context: In model experiments, roughly one uniquely barcoded TCR beta cDNA molecule per two T cells was captured by template switching. The study measured age-related changes in TCR beta repertoire diversity using deep sequencing normalized with unique cDNA molecular identifiers. To avoid experimental bias, donors of different ages were spread randomly across the sequencing lanes. The study analyzed two additional independent replicas of 1 million unique cDNA reads from the same blood draw for two donors, one aged 18 to 30 and one aged 80 or older. The donors were split into four age groups: young (average around 15 years), middle-aged (39), aged (more than 60) and long-lived (under 85).

About this clonotype itself: The clone's antigen remains unknown. The sample holds no much larger clone one base away, and base qualities are not on file.

Library generation was performed with 5' RACE. Sequencing used an Illumina HiSeq 2500. A second 7 to 11 cycle PCR used a sample-barcoded 5' primer and a J-beta primer mix. Each TCR beta cDNA molecule received a unique molecular identifier from a template-switch 5' adaptor carrying 12 random nucleotides. Each sample yielded at least 2.5 million CDR3-containing paired-end reads. All of the RNA was converted into first-strand cDNA using the Mint cDNA synthesis kit, with a TRBC-specific oligonucleotide serving as the primer. Following uracil-DNA glycosylase treatment, a first 18-cycle PCR with universal primers M1SS and BC2_uni_R was performed on all cDNA. Processing in the source paper ran as follows. For normalization, 1 million high-quality reads were randomly selected from each sample, with every read carrying a distinct molecular identifier. Reads with shared molecular identifiers were discarded instead of being binned into consensus sequences. MiTCR, run with a Q25 quality threshold and the strictest error-elimination algorithm, handled CDR3 identification, clonotype clustering and error correction. A nonparametric unseen species model using Euler transformation provided a lower-bound estimate of total TCR beta diversity. In TCRdb, the public reads were trimmed at Q25 with fastp and aligned with MiXCR, with productive beta chains retained. Identical CDR3 proteins give one entry, which carries the most common genes and DNA. The V and J calls were not made by the authors but by TCRdb's processing. The sample table shows approximately 790,000 distinct CDR3 sequences, and around 62% are seen once. Jointly, the top ten make up about 27% of the sample.

Overall study outcomes, separate from this receptor: Because the CMV infection status of the donors was unknown, age-related changes in expanded clonotypes may potentially have been confounded. The long-lived group showed more naive CD4+ T cells, fewer expanded clones and increased TCR diversity than the aged group, suggesting age selection. Bulk unsorted PBMC profiling prevented conclusive comparison of naive and antigen-experienced compartments. Estimates of total diversity based on one million sequenced T cells were regarded as lower bounds and as underestimates. Observed TCR beta diversity per million T cells fell roughly linearly with age, and a significant reduction was already apparent by age roughly 40. The percentage of naive T cells measured by flow cytometry correlated strongly with observed TCR beta diversity.

The 39 donors, aged about 6 to 95 years, were systemically healthy Caucasian individuals from Russia. Each donor gave 8 to 10 milliliters of peripheral blood, drawn into EDTA-treated Vacutainer tubes. Ficoll-Paque density-gradient centrifugation was used to isolate PBMCs, with at least 6.5 million per sample. Trizol reagent was used to extract total RNA from PBMCs, with at least 5 micrograms per sample. For every donor, flow cytometry on a PBMC aliquot measured the percentage of naive CD45RAhigh/CD27high T cells. Looking up the germline V gene yields CDR1 ENHRY and CDR2 SYGVKD. V and J are truncated by 5 bases and 3 bases respectively, leaving an intervening sequence of 22 bases. The CDR3 runs 17 residues from the cysteine to the phenylalanine. Here the CDR3 DNA is all that survives: 51 bases in frame from base 1.

The sequenced sample consisted of blood. Recombination connected TRBV10-3 to TRBJ1-1; TRBD1 is possibly the D segment (5 matching bases). The source of this sequence is a man between 25 and 39 years old in good health. Read as DNA, the sequence is TGTGCCATCAGTCCCCGCGGGGGTTCCGGAACGGACACTGAAGCTTTCTTT. This codes for CAISPRGGSGTDTEAFF.